This T cell receptor beta chain was documented in a study of beta chain features in type 1 diabetes. Points from the study as a whole: The study found moderately but significantly shorter TCRB CDR3s in all four CD4+ subsets of Type 1 diabetes patients.

This clone came up a few times. Its cognate antigen is unknown. The same CDR3 also results from other DNA sequences found in this sample. Investigators reverse transcribed all isolated RNA, so they sequenced expressed TCRB transcripts. Profiling relied on immunoSEQ multiplex PCR, and the TCRdb table lists in-frame clones only, not all of them. The repertoire consists of about 160,000 clones, with just over 8% occurring once and the leading ten covering over 0.45%. Germline V gene lookup returns CDR1 SGHRS and CDR2 YFSETQ. Germline trimming cut 0 bases from V and 6 bases from J; bases unmatched to any gene: 6. The CDR3 is 14 residues long.

This sequence originates from a woman aged 18-29 years with type 1 diabetes. The rearrangement joins TRBV5-1 to TRBJ2-7, with 7 bases identical to TRBD1. The sample was central memory CD4+ T cells from blood. The CDR3 loop reads CASSLGQGVGEQYF. CDR3 nucleotide sequence: TGCGCCAGCAGCTTGGGGCAGGGGGTCGGCGAGCAGTACTTC.